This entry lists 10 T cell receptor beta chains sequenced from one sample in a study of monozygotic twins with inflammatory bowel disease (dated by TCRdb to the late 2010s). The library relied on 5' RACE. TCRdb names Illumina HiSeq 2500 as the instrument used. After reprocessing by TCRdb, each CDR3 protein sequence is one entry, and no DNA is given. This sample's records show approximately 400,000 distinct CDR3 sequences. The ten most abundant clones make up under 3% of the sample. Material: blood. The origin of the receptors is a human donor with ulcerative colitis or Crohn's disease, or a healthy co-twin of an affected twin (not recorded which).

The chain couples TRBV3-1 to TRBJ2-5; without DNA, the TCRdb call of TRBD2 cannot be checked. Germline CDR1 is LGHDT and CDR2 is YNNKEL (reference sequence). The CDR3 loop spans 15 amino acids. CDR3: CASSTRGPRLETQYF.

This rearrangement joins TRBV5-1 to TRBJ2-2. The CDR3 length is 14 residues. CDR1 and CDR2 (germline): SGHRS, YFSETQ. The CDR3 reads CASSLAVSGGELFF.

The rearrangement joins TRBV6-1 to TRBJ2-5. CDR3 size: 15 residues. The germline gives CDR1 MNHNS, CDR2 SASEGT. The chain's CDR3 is CASSPRRQTAETQYF.

The CDR3 is CASSQGRNCGYTF. The chain employs TRBV4-1 and TRBJ1-2. Per germline, CDR1 MGHRA and CDR2 YSYEKL. The CDR3 is 13 residues long.

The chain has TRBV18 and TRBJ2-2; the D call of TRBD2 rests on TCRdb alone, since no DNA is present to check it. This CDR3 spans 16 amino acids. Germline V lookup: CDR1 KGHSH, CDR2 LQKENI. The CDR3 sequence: CASSPPGLASAGELFF.

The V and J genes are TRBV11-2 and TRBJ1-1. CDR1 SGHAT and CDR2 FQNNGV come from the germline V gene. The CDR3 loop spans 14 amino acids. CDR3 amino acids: CASSKTKEYTEAFF.

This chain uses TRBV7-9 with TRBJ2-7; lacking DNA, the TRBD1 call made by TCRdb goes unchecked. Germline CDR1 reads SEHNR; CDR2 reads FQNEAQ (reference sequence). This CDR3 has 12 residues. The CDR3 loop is CASSRGGNEQYF.

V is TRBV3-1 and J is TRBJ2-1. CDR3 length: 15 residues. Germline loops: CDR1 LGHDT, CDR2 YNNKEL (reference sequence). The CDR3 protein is CASSQDPVRYNEQFF.

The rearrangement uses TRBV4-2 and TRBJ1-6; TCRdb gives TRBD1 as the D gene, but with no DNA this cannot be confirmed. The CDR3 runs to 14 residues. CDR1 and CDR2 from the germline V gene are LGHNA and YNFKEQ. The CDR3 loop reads CASSQDQGNSPLHF.

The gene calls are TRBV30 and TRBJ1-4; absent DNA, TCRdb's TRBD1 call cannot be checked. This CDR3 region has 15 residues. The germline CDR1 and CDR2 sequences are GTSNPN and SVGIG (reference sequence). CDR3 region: CAWRAPGQVNEKLFF.